A selection of T cell receptor beta chains follows, all from one sample in a study of T cells in Graves' hyperthyroidism and ophthalmopathy. Using its own MiXCR run on the multiplex PCR reads, TCRdb lists one record per CDR3 protein. Seen here are a few hundred thousand distinct CDR3 sequences, approximately 14% observed once, and the top ten hold less than 9.5%. The source material was blood. These receptor sequences come from a young woman with Graves' hyperthyroidism. Both conserved end residues are part of each CDR3. D genes are given only for firm matches. Some rows mark clone size as missing; the rest say once, few, many or name a class of expanded clone.

j_call: TRBJ2-3; clone_size: -; d_call: -; v_call: TRBV5-1; cdr3_aa: CASGSPGDTQYF; cdr3_nt: TGCGCCAGCGGATCGCCCGGGGATACGCAGTATTTT
j_call: TRBJ1-5; clone_size: many; d_call: -; v_call: TRBV6-2/TRBV6-3; cdr3_aa: CASSYTGYSNQPQHF; cdr3_nt: TGTGCCAGCAGTTACACAGGATATAGCAATCAGCCCCAGCATTTT
j_call: TRBJ2-3; clone_size: many; d_call: -; v_call: TRBV7-3; cdr3_aa: CASSLTGVDTQYF; cdr3_nt: TGTGCCAGCAGCTTAACGGGTGTAGATACGCAGTATTTT
j_call: TRBJ2-2; clone_size: -; d_call: -; v_call: TRBV24-1; cdr3_aa: CATSAREPPGELFF; cdr3_nt: TGTGCCACCAGTGCCAGGGAACCTCCCGGGGAGCTGTTTTTT
j_call: TRBJ2-2; clone_size: -; d_call: TRBD2; v_call: TRBV20-1; cdr3_aa: CSARDRTSGRWGGELFF; cdr3_nt: TGCAGTGCTAGAGATCGGACTAGCGGGAGGTGGGGCGGGGAGCTGTTTTTT
j_call: TRBJ1-1; clone_size: -; d_call: -; v_call: TRBV6-4; cdr3_aa: CASSQRTRPAFF; cdr3_nt: TGTGCCAGCAGTCAGCGGACACGCCCAGCTTTCTTT
j_call: TRBJ1-2; clone_size: -; d_call: -; v_call: TRBV3-1; cdr3_aa: CASSQGWGRNPVGYTF; cdr3_nt: TGTGCCAGCAGCCAAGGGTGGGGACGGAACCCGGTTGGCTACACCTTC
j_call: TRBJ2-4; clone_size: -; d_call: -; v_call: TRBV30; cdr3_aa: CASSGAKNIQYF; cdr3_nt: TGTGCCTCTTCTGGGGCCAAAAACATTCAGTACTTC
j_call: TRBJ2-7; clone_size: few; d_call: TRBD1; v_call: TRBV5-6; cdr3_aa: CASSGSGQGYEQYF; cdr3_nt: TGTGCCAGCAGCGGTTCGGGACAGGGCTACGAGCAGTACTTC
j_call: TRBJ2-1; clone_size: -; d_call: -; v_call: TRBV6-5; cdr3_aa: CASSYGTASYNEQFF; cdr3_nt: TGTGCCAGCAGTTACGGGACTGCCTCCTACAATGAGCAGTTCTTC
j_call: TRBJ2-3; clone_size: -; d_call: TRBD2; v_call: TRBV20-1; cdr3_aa: CSANGLAGVNTQYF; cdr3_nt: TGCAGTGCTAACGGACTAGCGGGTGTTAATACGCAGTATTTT
j_call: TRBJ2-5; clone_size: -; d_call: TRBD2; v_call: TRBV7-9; cdr3_aa: CASSYPGLAEETQYF; cdr3_nt: TGTGCCAGCAGCTACCCGGGACTAGCGGAAGAGACCCAGTACTTC
j_call: TRBJ2-5; clone_size: many; d_call: TRBD2; v_call: TRBV28; cdr3_aa: CASSFGGGGYQETQYF; cdr3_nt: TGTGCCAGCAGTTTTGGCGGCGGGGGATACCAAGAGACCCAGTACTTC
j_call: TRBJ2-7; clone_size: -; d_call: TRBD1; v_call: TRBV12-3/TRBV12-4; cdr3_aa: CASRQTGGSYEQYF; cdr3_nt: TGTGCCAGCAGGCAAACAGGGGGTTCCTACGAGCAGTACTTC
j_call: TRBJ2-7; clone_size: few; d_call: TRBD2; v_call: TRBV11-2; cdr3_aa: CASSSTYTSGYEQYF; cdr3_nt: TGTGCCAGCAGCTCGACATACACTAGCGGCTACGAGCAGTACTTC
j_call: TRBJ2-5; clone_size: -; d_call: -; v_call: TRBV29-1; cdr3_aa: CSVEPTGWTQYF; cdr3_nt: TGCAGCGTTGAACCGACTGGCTGGACCCAGTACTTC
j_call: TRBJ1-1; clone_size: once; d_call: -; v_call: TRBV6-6; cdr3_aa: CASSYSAGPSKRPNMNTEAFF; cdr3_nt: TGTGCCAGCAGTTACTCGGCGGGACCCTCGAAACGGCCCAACATGAACACTGAAGCTTTCTTT
j_call: TRBJ1-1; clone_size: many; d_call: -; v_call: TRBV2; cdr3_aa: CASREWNAEAFF; cdr3_nt: TGTGCCAGCAGGGAGTGGAACGCTGAAGCTTTCTTT
j_call: TRBJ2-7; clone_size: -; d_call: -; v_call: TRBV9; cdr3_aa: CASSASPGLTYEQYF; cdr3_nt: TGTGCCAGCAGCGCTTCCCCAGGGCTGACCTACGAGCAGTACTTC
j_call: TRBJ1-5; clone_size: many; d_call: TRBD1; v_call: TRBV30; cdr3_aa: CAFRGTGGNQPQHF; cdr3_nt: TGTGCCTTCCGAGGGACAGGGGGCAATCAGCCCCAGCATTTT
j_call: TRBJ1-5; clone_size: many; d_call: TRBD1; v_call: TRBV6-1; cdr3_aa: CASSVRTGGSFVQPQHF; cdr3_nt: TGTGCCAGCAGTGTCAGGACAGGAGGTAGTTTCGTTCAGCCCCAGCATTTT
j_call: TRBJ1-1; clone_size: many; d_call: TRBD1; v_call: TRBV5-1; cdr3_aa: CASSLGTGGGNTEAFF; cdr3_nt: TGCGCCAGCAGCTTGGGGACAGGGGGGGGTAACACTGAAGCTTTCTTT
j_call: TRBJ2-7; clone_size: few; d_call: -; v_call: TRBV5-1; cdr3_aa: CASSVRGGPYEQYF; cdr3_nt: TGCGCCAGCAGCGTGAGGGGTGGACCCTACGAGCAGTACTTC
j_call: TRBJ2-1; clone_size: -; d_call: -; v_call: TRBV14; cdr3_aa: CASSQFRGPYNEQFF; cdr3_nt: TGTGCCAGCAGCCAATTTCGCGGTCCCTACAATGAGCAGTTCTTC
j_call: TRBJ2-6; clone_size: many; d_call: TRBD2; v_call: TRBV11-2; cdr3_aa: CASSLDPLSLAGGGANVLTF; cdr3_nt: TGTGCCAGCAGCTTAGATCCCCTATCTCTAGCGGGAGGTGGGGCCAACGTCCTGACTTTC
j_call: TRBJ1-1; clone_size: -; d_call: -; v_call: TRBV4-2; cdr3_aa: CASSRREGSNTEAFF; cdr3_nt: TGTGCCAGCAGCCGTCGGGAGGGTTCGAACACTGAAGCTTTCTTT
j_call: TRBJ2-6; clone_size: few; d_call: TRBD2; v_call: TRBV27; cdr3_aa: CASSLSAGGANVLTF; cdr3_nt: TGTGCCAGCAGTTTATCAGCGGGAGGGGCCAACGTCCTGACTTTC
j_call: TRBJ2-3; clone_size: -; d_call: TRBD2; v_call: TRBV6-2/TRBV6-3; cdr3_aa: CASSYSWVAGVRDTQYF; cdr3_nt: TGTGCCAGCAGTTACTCGTGGGTAGCGGGAGTGAGAGATACGCAGTATTTT
j_call: TRBJ2-1; clone_size: many; d_call: TRBD2; v_call: TRBV10-1; cdr3_aa: CASSESPSGANEQFF; cdr3_nt: TGCGCCAGCAGTGAGTCACCTAGCGGGGCGAATGAGCAGTTCTTC
j_call: TRBJ2-5; clone_size: -; d_call: TRBD1; v_call: TRBV18; cdr3_aa: CASSPPGQGFQETQYF; cdr3_nt: TGTGCCAGCTCACCACCGGGACAGGGATTTCAAGAGACCCAGTACTTC
j_call: TRBJ2-3; clone_size: -; d_call: -; v_call: TRBV5-6; cdr3_aa: CASSRETGKASTDTQYF; cdr3_nt: TGTGCCAGTAGTAGAGAGACCGGGAAAGCTAGCACAGATACGCAGTATTTT
j_call: TRBJ2-2; clone_size: few; d_call: -; v_call: TRBV6-1; cdr3_aa: CASRILSVGGELFF; cdr3_nt: TGTGCCAGCAGAATCCTTAGTGTTGGCGGGGAGCTGTTTTTT
j_call: TRBJ2-1; clone_size: -; d_call: TRBD2; v_call: TRBV20-1; cdr3_aa: CSARVYGLAFNEQFF; cdr3_nt: TGCAGTGCTAGAGTTTACGGACTAGCTTTCAATGAGCAGTTCTTC
j_call: TRBJ1-1; clone_size: few; d_call: -; v_call: TRBV5-1; cdr3_aa: CASSPETGLRTEAFF; cdr3_nt: TGCGCCAGCAGCCCGGAAACAGGGTTGCGCACTGAAGCTTTCTTT
j_call: TRBJ1-4; clone_size: -; d_call: -; v_call: TRBV11-2; cdr3_aa: CAGSLSGEVTEKLFF; cdr3_nt: TGTGCCGGCAGCTTATCAGGGGAGGTAACTGAAAAACTGTTTTTT
j_call: TRBJ1-2; clone_size: many; d_call: -; v_call: TRBV11-2; cdr3_aa: CASSSLMTSGDYTF; cdr3_nt: TGTGCCAGCAGCTCCCTTATGACATCTGGAGACTACACCTTC
j_call: TRBJ1-3; clone_size: -; d_call: TRBD1; v_call: TRBV20-1; cdr3_aa: CSASPWDRISGNTIYF; cdr3_nt: TGCAGTGCTAGCCCCTGGGACAGGATCTCTGGAAACACCATATATTTT
j_call: TRBJ1-2; clone_size: -; d_call: TRBD1; v_call: TRBV4-1; cdr3_aa: CASSTRQGADRYGYTF; cdr3_nt: TGCGCCAGCAGCACTCGACAGGGGGCGGACCGCTATGGCTACACCTTC
j_call: TRBJ1-2; clone_size: many; d_call: -; v_call: TRBV28; cdr3_aa: CASSSPGSGDHYGYTF; cdr3_nt: TGTGCCAGCAGTTCTCCCGGATCAGGGGATCACTATGGCTACACCTTC
j_call: TRBJ2-7; clone_size: many; d_call: TRBD2; v_call: TRBV20-1; cdr3_aa: CSARFIAGASYEQYF; cdr3_nt: TGCAGTGCTAGATTCATAGCGGGAGCCTCCTACGAGCAGTACTTC
j_call: TRBJ2-5; clone_size: -; d_call: TRBD2; v_call: TRBV7-6; cdr3_aa: CASSLASSGSQTQYF; cdr3_nt: TGTGCCAGCAGCTTAGCGTCTAGCGGGAGCCAGACCCAGTACTTC
j_call: TRBJ1-1; clone_size: -; d_call: -; v_call: TRBV6-1; cdr3_aa: CASSAPGGPQNTEAFF; cdr3_nt: TGTGCCAGCAGTGCCCCCGGGGGGCCCCAGAACACTGAAGCTTTCTTT
j_call: TRBJ2-7; clone_size: few; d_call: TRBD1; v_call: TRBV27; cdr3_aa: CASSLQSSGTGASYEQYF; cdr3_nt: TGTGCCAGCAGTTTACAGTCTTCCGGAACAGGGGCATCCTACGAGCAGTACTTC
j_call: TRBJ2-7; clone_size: few; d_call: TRBD2; v_call: TRBV4-1; cdr3_aa: CASSHPGTSGYEQYF; cdr3_nt: TGCGCCAGCAGCCACCCCGGGACTAGCGGTTACGAGCAGTACTTC
j_call: TRBJ1-1; clone_size: many; d_call: TRBD1; v_call: TRBV7-2; cdr3_aa: CASSTTTGGLTEAFF; cdr3_nt: TGTGCCAGCAGCACCACGACAGGGGGTCTGACTGAAGCTTTCTTT
j_call: TRBJ2-1; clone_size: many; d_call: -; v_call: TRBV11-2; cdr3_aa: CASSLDSALGADNEQFF; cdr3_nt: TGTGCCAGCAGCTTAGATTCGGCGTTGGGGGCAGACAATGAGCAGTTCTTC
j_call: TRBJ2-7; clone_size: few; d_call: -; v_call: TRBV28; cdr3_aa: CASSYPGAEQYF; cdr3_nt: TGTGCCAGCAGTTATCCTGGGGCGGAGCAGTACTTC
j_call: TRBJ1-2; clone_size: many; d_call: -; v_call: TRBV6-1; cdr3_aa: CASSSLYFGYTF; cdr3_nt: TGTGCCAGCAGTTCCTTGTATTTTGGCTACACCTTC
j_call: TRBJ2-6; clone_size: -; d_call: -; v_call: TRBV20-1; cdr3_aa: CSARSGTSGANVLTF; cdr3_nt: TGCAGTGCCCGATCGGGAACCTCTGGGGCCAACGTCCTGACTTTC
j_call: TRBJ2-7; clone_size: -; d_call: TRBD2; v_call: TRBV5-6; cdr3_aa: CASSLEASGSRYEQYF; cdr3_nt: TGTGCCAGCAGCTTGGAGGCTAGCGGGAGTCGTTACGAGCAGTACTTC
j_call: TRBJ2-3; clone_size: few; d_call: TRBD2; v_call: TRBV4-3; cdr3_aa: CASSQELAGGTSTDTQYF; cdr3_nt: TGCGCCAGCAGCCAAGAGCTTGCGGGAGGAACTAGCACAGATACGCAGTATTTT
j_call: TRBJ2-1; clone_size: few; d_call: -; v_call: TRBV15; cdr3_aa: CATSGSGQYGQFF; cdr3_nt: TGTGCCACCAGCGGCTCTGGACAGTACGGGCAGTTCTTC
j_call: TRBJ2-1; clone_size: many; d_call: TRBD1; v_call: TRBV7-2; cdr3_aa: CASNRDRVSYNEQFF; cdr3_nt: TGTGCCAGCAACCGGGACAGGGTCTCCTACAATGAGCAGTTCTTC
j_call: TRBJ2-1; clone_size: many; d_call: TRBD2; v_call: TRBV7-3; cdr3_aa: CASSLQPLAGAGYNEQFF; cdr3_nt: TGTGCCAGCAGCCTGCAGCCTTTAGCGGGAGCTGGGTACAATGAGCAGTTCTTC